This entry lists 20 T cell receptor beta chains sequenced from one sample in a study of blood T cell repertoires in COVID-19 (dated by TCRdb to between 2020 and 2021). The method behind the library was the immunoSEQ multiplex PCR assay. Sourced from immuneACCESS, this table was stored by TCRdb with only in-frame sequences that have V and J called. A share of the clones is absent; for the studies checked, an unresolved V gene accounts for under half, and the remainder has no known explanation. The sample yields roughly 200,000 clones; more than 80% were counted once. The ten largest clonotypes hold under 9.5% of the sample. The specimen was peripheral blood. The receptors originated from a woman aged 55-69 years with acute or convalescent COVID-19.

The rearrangement links TRBV3-1 (or the pseudogene TRBV3-2) to TRBJ1-2, with unresolved D. CDR1 is LGHDT, CDR2 YNNKEL, per germline (reference sequence). The germline V and J ends were trimmed by 0 bases and 8 bases, with 4 bases remaining between them. The CDR3 runs to 11 residues. This CDR3 reads CASSQDGGYTF. CDR3 coding DNA: TGTGCCAGCAGCCAAGACGGGGGCTACACCTTC.

The chain carries TRBV5-1 and TRBJ1-2; 11 nucleotides agree with TRBD1. The CDR3 extends over 15 amino acids. From germline, CDR1 is SGHRS and CDR2 YFSETQ. V gave up 0 bases and J gave up 2 bases; unmatched junction bases: 0. CDR3 in DNA: TGCGCCAGCAGCTTGGGGGACAGGGGGAACTATGGCTACACCTTC. Its translation: CASSLGDRGNYGYTF. The variable domain in full, completed from reference TRBV5-1 and TRBJ1-2, reads KAGVTQTPRYLIKTRGQQVTLSCSPISGHRSVSWYQQTPGQGLQFLFEYFSETQRNKGNFPGRFSGRQFSNSRSEMNVSTLELGDSALYLCASSLGDRGNYGYTFGSGTRLTVV.

CDR3 coding DNA: TGTGCCAGCAGTTACAATGGTAGAGGGGAAGCTTTCTTT. This sequence encodes CASSYNGRGEAFF. V usage is TRBV6-5 and J usage is TRBJ1-1; the D is unclear. The germline V and J ends were trimmed by 2 bases and 8 bases, with 12 bases remaining between them. The V gene's germline CDR1 is MNHEY and CDR2 SVGAGI. CDR3 length equals 13 residues.

This clone was seen only a few times. Other DNA sequences within the sample encode an identical CDR3. The chain is built from TRBV18 and TRBJ1-2; 7 positions agree with TRBD1. Germline-derived CDR1 and CDR2 are KGHSH and LQKENI. The junction had 1 base not matched to a gene; V was cut back by 3 bases and J by 3 bases. This CDR3 is built from 13 residues. CDR3 region: CASSPTGDYGYTF. CDR3 bases: TGTGCCAGCTCACCTACAGGGGACTATGGCTACACCTTC.

The CDR3 protein is CASSKGDVATNEKLFF. The CDR3 DNA sequence: TGCGCCAGCAGTAAGGGGGACGTCGCAACTAATGAAAAACTGTTTTTT. The J gene is TRBJ1-4, the V gene TRBV5-1, with D maybe TRBD1 (6 bases). This CDR3 is 16 amino acids long. V was cut by 5 bases and J by 0 bases, with 14 bases left in between. The germline gives CDR1 SGHRS, CDR2 YFSETQ.

This chain connects TRBV6-1 to TRBJ2-7; D possibly corresponds to TRBD1 (6 bases). Germline V lookup: CDR1 MNHNS, CDR2 SASEGT. Trimming took off 0 bases at V and 2 bases at J, with 14 bases between the two ends. The length of the CDR3 is 16 residues. The CDR3 spells CASSEAGRGTPYEQYF. The DNA for the CDR3 is TGTGCCAGCAGTGAAGCTGGCAGGGGAACACCCTACGAGCAGTACTTC.

This clone was seen just once. The chain is built from TRBV19 and TRBJ2-5; 8 nucleotides line up with TRBD2. Trimming removed 8 bases from V and 7 bases from J; junction bases left unmatched: 12. This CDR3 has 14 residues. Germline loops: CDR1 LNHDA, CDR2 SQIVND (reference sequence). DNA for the CDR3: TGTGCCAGTGCGCCAAGGGCGGGAGGCGGGACCCAGTACTTC. As protein: CASAPRAGGGTQYF.

V is TRBV6-5 and J is TRBJ1-5; TRBD1 matches 9 bases. The length of the CDR3 is 15 residues. With 5 bases clipped from V and 8 bases from J, the junction kept 10 bases outside the gene matches. Germline CDR1 MNHEY, CDR2 SVGAGI. CDR3 DNA sequence: TGTGCCAGCAGTCCCGGGACAGGGAATAGGGAGCCCCAGCATTTT. The encoded protein is CASSPGTGNREPQHF.

This sequence joins TRBV19 and TRBJ2-5; D is undetermined. The CDR3 is 14 residues long. V was shortened by 5 bases and J by 3 bases, with 13 bases between the two germline ends. In germline, CDR1 is LNHDA, CDR2 SQIVND (reference sequence). Here the CDR3 reads CASSLRSLKETQYF. Here the CDR3 DNA reads TGTGCCAGTAGTCTCCGGTCCCTCAAAGAGACCCAGTACTTC.

This chain connects TRBV11-2 to TRBJ1-1; no reliable D call. V was trimmed by 1 base and J by 4 bases, leaving 7 bases between them. Per germline, CDR1 SGHAT and CDR2 FQNNGV. The CDR3 spans 13 residues. CDR3 nucleotide sequence: TGTGCCAGCAGCTTAGGGGCCGCCACTGAAGCTTTCTTT. Translated: CASSLGAATEAFF.

This clone came up once. The rearrangement joins TRBV9 to TRBJ1-2; D not certain. CDR3 length: 14 residues. V was shortened by 0 bases and J by 2 bases, with 8 bases between the two germline ends. Germline CDR1 and CDR2: SGDLS and YYNGEE. CDR3 DNA: TGTGCCAGCAGCGTAGACGCGGTGAACTATGGCTACACCTTC. It encodes CASSVDAVNYGYTF.

The chain uses TRBV5-4 and TRBJ1-2, with D unclear. This CDR3 spans 13 amino acids. The germline V and J ends were trimmed by 4 bases and 8 bases, with 15 bases remaining between them. Germline V gene data show CDR1 as SGHNT and CDR2 as YYREEE (reference sequence). This chain's CDR3 is CASSGLGVKGYTF. For the CDR3, the DNA is TGTGCCAGCAGCGGGTTAGGAGTAAAGGGCTACACCTTC.

V and J are TRBV6-5 and TRBJ2-7, with unresolved D. Germline-derived CDR1 and CDR2 are MNHEY and SVGAGI. V lost 7 bases and J lost 3, with 7 bases in between. The CDR3 has 11 residues. The CDR3 DNA is TGTGCCAGCAACAACAACTACGAGCAGTACTTC. It specifies CASNNNYEQYF.

The gene calls are TRBV7-2 and TRBJ2-5; perhaps TRBD2 as D (5 bases). V lost 2 bases and J lost 0, with 10 bases in between. The CDR3 contains 15 residues. Per the germline V gene, CDR1 is SGHTA and CDR2 is FQGNSA. The chain's CDR3 is CASSLFRGNQETQYF. The CDR3 bases are TGTGCCAGCAGCTTATTTCGGGGAAACCAAGAGACCCAGTACTTC.

The chain joins TRBV10-1 to TRBJ2-5; D not certain. Per the germline V gene, CDR1 is WNHNN and CDR2 is SYGVQD (reference sequence). This CDR3 has 13 amino acids. Trimming pared 2 bases from V and 3 bases from J, leaving 7 bases between. CDR3 bases: TGCGCCAGCAGTGAGAACCGGGAAGAGACCCAGTACTTC. Protein sequence: CASSENREETQYF.

The chain has TRBV6-5 and TRBJ1-5, with D perhaps TRBD1 (5 bases). Looked up from germline, CDR1 is MNHEY and CDR2 is SVGAGI. V gave up 10 bases and J gave up 0 bases, with 10 bases separating them. CDR3 length equals 13 residues. Written as DNA, the CDR3 is TGTGCCACCGCAGGGAATAGCAATCAGCCCCAGCATTTT. Its translation is CATAGNSNQPQHF.

The CDR3 DNA reads TGTGCCAGCAGCCGGACTAGCGGCCGATACGAGCAGTACTTC. Its translation: CASSRTSGRYEQYF. The chain is built from TRBV7-9 and TRBJ2-7; 10 bases map to TRBD2. Germline CDR1 is SEHNR and CDR2 is FQNEAQ (reference sequence). Trimming at V came to 5 bases and at J to 4 bases, leaving 5 bases not matched to a gene. This CDR3 contains 14 residues.

The J gene is TRBJ2-1, the V gene TRBV5-4, with D uncertain. Between the trimmed V and J ends, which lost 2 bases and 4 bases, there was a span of 10 bases. Germline lookup yields CDR1 SGHNT and CDR2 YYREEE (reference sequence). The CDR3 is 14 residues long. The CDR3 DNA reads TGTGCCAGCAGCTTTTCCCTCGAGTACAATGAGCAGTTCTTC. Residues: CASSFSLEYNEQFF.

Here the CDR3 reads CSVFPSTVEQFF. The CDR3 bases are TGCAGCGTCTTTCCCTCTACAGTTGAGCAGTTCTTC. J is TRBJ2-1 and V is TRBV29-1, with D unresolved. Per the germline V gene, CDR1 is SQVTM and CDR2 is ANQGSEA. The CDR3 extends over 12 amino acids. Trimming took 6 bases from V and 9 from J, leaving 15 bases between them.

This clone was observed a few times. This sequence joins TRBV3-1 (or the pseudogene TRBV3-2) and TRBJ2-5; D is possibly TRBD2 (6 bases). Trimming cost V 2 bases and J 4 bases, with 17 bases left between them. The CDR3 consists of 16 residues. Germline V gene data show CDR1 as LGHDT and CDR2 as YNNKEL (reference sequence). As DNA, the CDR3 is TGTGCCAGCAGCCAAACGACGGGAGCAAGGGGAGAGACCCAGTACTTC. It encodes CASSQTTGARGETQYF.